The source of this T cell receptor (beta chain) is a study of OX40 agonist ivuxolimab in advanced cancers. Across the whole study: Patients took ivuxolimab, an agonistic anti-OX40 (CD134) antibody. General study points: In general, CD8+ T cells held more expanded clones than CD4+ did, on average. Among patients with partial responses at 0.1-3.0 mg/kg, clonal expansion was among the lowest.

The CDR3 consists of 14 residues. Germline CDR1 and CDR2: MNHEY and SMNVEV (reference sequence). Sequencing was performed with immunoSEQ multiplex PCR; in TCRdb, only in-frame clones are kept and a portion is missing. Seen here are around 32,000 clones, around 90% observed once, and the top ten hold less than 30%. A word on this clone: Its antigen is undetermined.

The TCR comes from an adult with an advanced solid tumor such as melanoma, head and neck, liver or kidney cancer. The genes are TRBV27 and TRBJ2-5; D is unclear. The last part of the DNA fits TRBJ2-7 better; the J call may be wrong. The input for sequencing was CD4+ or CD8+ T cells sorted from blood, taken in a trial of the OX40 agonist ivuxolimab. The chain's CDR3 is CASSLTGGAYEQYF. For the CDR3, the DNA is TGTGCCAGCAGTTTGACGGGTGGCGCCTACGAGCAGTACTTC.